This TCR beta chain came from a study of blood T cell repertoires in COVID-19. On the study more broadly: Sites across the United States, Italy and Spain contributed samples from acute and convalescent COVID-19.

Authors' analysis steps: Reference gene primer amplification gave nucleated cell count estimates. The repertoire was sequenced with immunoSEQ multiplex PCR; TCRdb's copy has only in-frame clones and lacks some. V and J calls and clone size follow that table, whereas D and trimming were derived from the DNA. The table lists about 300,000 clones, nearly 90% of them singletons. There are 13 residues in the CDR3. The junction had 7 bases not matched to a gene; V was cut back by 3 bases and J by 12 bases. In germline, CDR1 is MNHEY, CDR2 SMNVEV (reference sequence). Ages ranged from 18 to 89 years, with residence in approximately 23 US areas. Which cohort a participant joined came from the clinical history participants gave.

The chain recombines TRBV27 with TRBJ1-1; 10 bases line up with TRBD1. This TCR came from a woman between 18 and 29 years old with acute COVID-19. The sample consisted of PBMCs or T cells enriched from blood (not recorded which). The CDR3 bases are TGTGCCAGCAGTTTGACAGGGGGCACGATGACTTTCTTT. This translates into CASSLTGGTMTFF.